The sequence of this T cell receptor beta chain was determined in a study of blood T cell repertoires in COVID-19. At the level of the study: The origin of the acute and convalescent COVID-19 samples was the United States, Italy and Spain. Sources were T cells, B-cell-depleted T cells, or PBMCs; the material itself was cDNA or gDNA.

TCRdb's table, derived via immunoSEQ multiplex PCR, lists solely in-frame clones and lacks some. This table holds 350,000 or so clones, roughly nine tenths found once. This study enrolled people aged 18 to 89 from about two dozen US geographic areas. Trimming left V 1 base short and J 1 base short, with 14 bases between. CDR1 and CDR2 (germline): SGHDT, YYEEEE. The CDR3 extends over 16 amino acids. The sequencing input was PBMCs or T cells enriched from blood (not recorded which). This TCR came from a young woman who had recovered from COVID-19. V gene TRBV5-6 combines with J gene TRBJ1-2; D uncertain. This CDR3 reads CASSLRRTTLNYGYTF. CDR3 bases: TGTGCCAGCAGCTTGAGACGGACTACCCTTAACTATGGCTACACCTTC.